These 28 T cell receptor beta chains share one sample of origin, sequenced in a study of T-cell memory formation after mild COVID-19. TCRdb called the 5' RACE reads again in MiXCR, with one record for every CDR3 protein. The data hold 150,000 to 200,000 distinct CDR3 sequences, with about a fifth observed a single time. Sequences were obtained from PBMCs or a T cell subset sorted from them (not recorded which). These receptors were collected from an adult woman who had mild COVID-19 (a few samples of this study predate the infection). Cell type and time point are not known.

This clonotype was detected only a few times. The rearrangement links TRBV11-2 to TRBJ2-1, with D hard to call. There are 10 residues in the CDR3. Germline V gene sequence: CDR1 SGHAT, CDR2 FQNNGV. V was shortened by 7 bases and J by 13 bases, with 11 bases between the two germline ends. The CDR3 loop reads CASTGRIQFF. The CDR3 DNA reads TGTGCCAGCACGGGCCGCATCCAGTTCTTC.

This clonotype has more than one count but fewer than ten. This chain joins TRBV6-2 or TRBV6-3 and TRBJ1-5, with D perhaps TRBD1 (5 bases). The CDR3 is 17 amino acids. The germline gives CDR1 MNHEY, CDR2 SVGEGT. Trimming removed 5 bases from V and 2 bases from J, with 19 bases in between. CDR3 bases: TGTGCCAGCAGTCCTTATTATGGACAAGGCGGCAATCAGCCCCAGCATTTT. Protein sequence: CASSPYYGQGGNQPQHF.

The genes are TRBV20-1 and TRBJ1-2, with D tentatively TRBD1 (5 bases). The CDR3 has 14 amino acids. Germline assignment: CDR1 DFQATT and CDR2 SNEGSKA (reference sequence). The V gene lost 2 bases and the J gene lost 4 bases, with 14 bases spanning the gap. The CDR3: CSARPRDARYGYTF. In nucleotides, the CDR3 is TGCAGTGCTAGACCCCGGGACGCCCGCTATGGCTACACCTTC.

V usage is TRBV19 and J usage is TRBJ2-7, with 9 bases matching TRBD1. V lost 4 bases and J lost 6; bases outside the gene matches: 7. Germline-derived CDR1 and CDR2 are LNHDA and SQIVND (reference sequence). CDR3 length: 14 residues. As DNA, the CDR3 is TGTGCCAGTAGTACCGGGACAGGGATCAGCGAGCAGTACTTC. Translating it yields CASSTGTGISEQYF.

The chain links TRBV3-1 to TRBJ2-1, with TRBD1 matching 9 bases. Per the germline V gene, CDR1 is LGHDT and CDR2 is YNNKEL (reference sequence). J was trimmed by 6 bases and V by 4 bases; bases with no gene match: 7. The CDR3 is 15 residues long. CDR3 sequence: CASSPAGTGTNEQFF. As DNA, the CDR3 is TGTGCCAGCAGCCCAGCGGGGACAGGGACCAATGAGCAGTTCTTC.

In this sample, this clonotype turned up a few times. The chain carries TRBV7-6 and TRBJ2-7, with TRBD2 identical over 12 bases. Germline V CDR1 and CDR2: SGHVS, FNYEAQ. Unmatched junction bases numbered 8, after V lost 1 base and J lost 7 bases. The CDR3 totals 16 residues. CDR3 nucleotide sequence: TGTGCCAGCAGCTTAGGAACTAGCGGGAGGTTGGGGGAGCAGTACTTC. Amino acids: CASSLGTSGRLGEQYF.

This clonotype was found many times. The chain joins TRBV6-6 to TRBJ2-1; D gene unclear. CDR3 size: 16 residues. CDR1 and CDR2 from the germline V gene are MNHNY and SVGAGI (reference sequence). Between the trimmed V and J ends, which lost 0 bases and 0 bases, there was a span of 9 bases. The CDR3 region has the DNA TGTGCCAGCAGTTACTCCTCGCTGAGCTCCTACAATGAGCAGTTCTTC. It translates to CASSYSSLSSYNEQFF.

V is TRBV5-6 and J is TRBJ1-1; 7 positions agree with TRBD1. Trimming cost V 2 bases and J 4 bases; bases outside gene matches: 14. Germline V gene data show CDR1 as SGHDT and CDR2 as YYEEEE. The CDR3 loop spans 17 amino acids. Written as DNA, the CDR3 is TGTGCCAGCAGCTTCGGGACAGCTTTACCGAGGGGCACTGAAGCTTTCTTT. Translating it yields CASSFGTALPRGTEAFF.

The genes are TRBV9 and TRBJ1-2, with 8 bases that match TRBD1. The CDR3 is made up of 14 amino acids. Germline lookup yields CDR1 SGDLS and CDR2 YYNGEE. V gave up 0 bases and J gave up 4 bases; unmatched junction bases: 2. DNA of the CDR3: TGTGCCAGCAGCGTAGGACAGGGGATCTATGGCTACACCTTC. Amino acid sequence: CASSVGQGIYGYTF.

J is TRBJ1-1 and V is TRBV12-3 or TRBV12-4; 8 bases match TRBD1. The junction had 4 bases not matched to a gene; V was cut back by 7 bases and J by 6 bases. The CDR3 has 12 residues. This CDR3 reads CASKLGQAEAFF. The DNA of the CDR3 is TGTGCCAGCAAATTGGGACAGGCTGAAGCTTTCTTT.

CDR3 coding DNA: TGTGCCAGCAGCCTTACCGGACAGGGGGTCGCGGACTACGAGCAGTACTTC. Translated, it gives CASSLTGQGVADYEQYF. The J gene is TRBJ2-7, the V gene TRBV7-8; 10 bases agree with TRBD1. This CDR3 region has 17 residues. Germline CDR1 and CDR2: SGHVS and FQNEAQ. J gave up 3 bases and V 5 bases, and 13 bases lay outside the gene matches.

This clonotype was found a few times. The gene calls are TRBV11-2 and TRBJ2-7; possible D gene TRBD1, 5 bases. The germline gives CDR1 SGHAT, CDR2 FQNNGV. The CDR3 is 15 residues long. The V and J ends lost 0 bases and 0 bases respectively, with 9 bases between them. In DNA form, the CDR3 reads TGTGCCAGCAGCTTAGATCACAGGTACTCCTACGAGCAGTACTTC. Translated: CASSLDHRYSYEQYF.

This clonotype was observed a single time. The gene calls are TRBV12-3 or TRBV12-4 and TRBJ1-2; 8 bases are a match to TRBD1. The CDR3 covers 15 residues. The V segment lost 8 bases and the J segment 2 bases; nucleotides outside the gene matches: 10. The CDR3 region is CASLHGRGLNYGYTF. The CDR3 DNA is TGTGCCAGCCTACACGGCAGGGGGCTAAACTATGGCTACACCTTC.

This clonotype was seen only a few times. V gene TRBV3-1 combines with J gene TRBJ2-7, with TRBD2 as a possible D gene (6 bases). The ends were cut back, 4 bases at V and 2 bases at J, with 15 bases in the middle. Germline V gene sequence: CDR1 LGHDT, CDR2 YNNKEL (reference sequence). CDR3 length: 15 amino acids. CDR3 sequence reads: CASSPDGTHPYEQYF. Written as DNA, the CDR3 is TGTGCCAGCAGCCCCGACGGGACTCATCCCTACGAGCAGTACTTC.

A single count supports this clonotype. V and J are TRBV24-1 and TRBJ1-1; the match to TRBD1 covers 7 bases. The germline V gene has CDR1 KGHDR and CDR2 SFDVKD. Trimming at V came to 5 bases and at J to 5 bases, leaving 4 bases not matched to a gene. The CDR3 runs to 13 residues. The CDR3 DNA reads TGTGCCACCAGTGTGGGCAGGGGGACTGAAGCTTTCTTT. Protein: CATSVGRGTEAFF.

The rearrangement uses TRBV4-1 and TRBJ2-7; D remains unclear. Looked up from germline, CDR1 is MGHRA and CDR2 is YSYEKL. This CDR3 contains 16 residues. V was clipped by 1 base and J by 0 bases, with 13 bases between them. The CDR3: CASSQALTLSSYEQYF. For the CDR3, the DNA is TGCGCCAGCAGCCAAGCCCTGACCCTTAGCTCCTACGAGCAGTACTTC.

The chain couples TRBV7-9 to TRBJ2-3, with 8 nucleotides matching TRBD2. Losses at the gene ends were 4 bases for V and 0 bases for J; bases not matched to a gene: 6. CDR1 and CDR2 from the germline V gene are SEHNR and FQNEAQ (reference sequence). The CDR3 covers 16 residues. In DNA, the CDR3 is TGTGCCAGCAGCTCGGGACTAGTCGATAGCACAGATACGCAGTATTTT. Its protein product is CASSSGLVDSTDTQYF.

This clonotype was found many times. The chain is built from TRBV25-1 and TRBJ2-1; D perhaps matches TRBD2 (6 bases). The CDR3 consists of 13 residues. Germline V gives CDR1 MGHDK, CDR2 SYGVNS. V lost 6 bases to trimming and J lost 6 bases, with 12 bases between them. The CDR3 bases are TGTGCCAGCAGGGAGGGGTCACTCAATGAGCAGTTCTTC. This sequence encodes CASREGSLNEQFF.

This clonotype was observed a few times. The CDR3 DNA reads as TGTGCCAGCAGCTCTGAGGGACTGATACAGTACTTC. This gives the protein CASSSEGLIQYF. The V gene is TRBV7-9, the J gene TRBJ2-7; a possible D gene is TRBD2 (6 bases). This CDR3 has 12 residues. V was trimmed by 4 bases and J by 10 bases, leaving 14 bases between them. Germline CDR1 reads SEHNR; CDR2 reads FQNEAQ (reference sequence).

This clonotype was observed a handful of times. The chain uses TRBV5-4 and TRBJ2-4; D is possibly TRBD2 (5 bases). Germline V gives CDR1 SGHNT, CDR2 YYREEE (reference sequence). V shed 1 base and J shed 5 bases, with 16 bases lying between them. The CDR3 is 16 residues long. The CDR3 spells CASSLRGPNGENIQYF. The CDR3, as DNA: TGTGCCAGCAGCTTGAGAGGGCCCAACGGGGAAAACATTCAGTACTTC. Together with reference TRBV5-4 and TRBJ2-4, the CDR3 gives the full variable domain: ETGVTQSPTHLIKTRGQQVTLRCSSQSGHNTVSWYQQALGQGPQFIFQYYREEENGRGNFPPRFSGLQFPNYSSELNVNALELDDSALYLCASSLRGPNGENIQYFGAGTRLSVL.

The V call is TRBV7-8, the J call TRBJ1-5; D is uncertain. Germline lookup yields CDR1 SGHVS and CDR2 FQNEAQ. Trimming removed 5 bases at V and 2 bases at J, with 16 bases between. This CDR3 is built from 16 residues. In DNA form, the CDR3 reads TGTGCCAGCAGCAGTCTCGGGATCGGGGGCAATCAGCCCCAGCATTTT. Residues: CASSSLGIGGNQPQHF.

The chain is built from TRBV7-8 and TRBJ1-5; D unresolved. Germline V gives CDR1 SGHVS, CDR2 FQNEAQ. V lost 1 base to trimming and J lost 0 bases, with 7 bases between them. The CDR3 length is 15 residues. CDR3 DNA: TGTGCCAGCAGCTTAGATGGTTATAGCAATCAGCCCCAGCATTTT. It specifies CASSLDGYSNQPQHF.

The V call is TRBV12-3 or TRBV12-4, the J call TRBJ1-1, with unresolved D. The CDR3 is 13 amino acids. Trimming took 5 bases from V and 3 from J, leaving 10 bases between them. In DNA form, the CDR3 reads TGTGCCAGCAGTCCAACAGAGGACACTGAAGCTTTCTTT. It encodes CASSPTEDTEAFF.

This clonotype was seen a handful of times. The chain links TRBV15 to TRBJ1-1, with 9 positions matching TRBD1. Per the germline V gene, CDR1 is LNHNV and CDR2 is YYDKDF (reference sequence). Trimming took 5 bases from V and 3 from J; bases not matched to a gene: 7. The CDR3 has 15 amino acids. CDR3 nucleotides: TGTGCCACCAGCCGGACAGGGGTCGGGTACACTGAAGCTTTCTTT. Its translation: CATSRTGVGYTEAFF.

This clonotype was seen only a few times. The chain couples TRBV9 to TRBJ2-7, with D perhaps assigned TRBD1 or TRBD2 (5 bases each). Germline CDR1 is SGDLS and CDR2 is YYNGEE. V lost 3 bases and J 6 bases, leaving 13 bases between the germline ends. The CDR3 loop spans 13 amino acids. The CDR3 region has the DNA TGTGCCAGCAGCGCCGCATCAGGGAGCGAGCAGTACTTC. Amino acids: CASSAASGSEQYF.

This chain joins TRBV7-9 and TRBJ1-1; 11 nucleotides line up with TRBD1. The V gene end was trimmed by 3 bases and the J gene end by 8 bases; junction bases not matched to a gene: 5. The CDR3 totals 14 residues. The germline V gene encodes CDR1 SEHNR and CDR2 FQNEAQ (reference sequence). CDR3: CASSLDRGRPEAFF. The CDR3 DNA reads as TGTGCCAGCAGCTTGGACAGGGGGCGCCCCGAAGCTTTCTTT.

The chain links TRBV29-1 to TRBJ1-2; 7 nucleotides agree with TRBD1. The J segment lost 2 bases and the V segment lost 7 bases, leaving 7 bases of the junction unmatched. CDR3 length: 13 amino acids. From germline, CDR1 is SQVTM and CDR2 ANQGSEA. The CDR3 DNA sequence: TGCAGCGCCCAACAGGGGTTCAACTATGGCTACACCTTC. The encoded protein is CSAQQGFNYGYTF.

This clonotype was detected only a few times. The chain carries TRBV5-1 and TRBJ1-2, with 8 bases matching TRBD1. The V segment lost 8 bases and the J segment 5 bases; nucleotides outside the gene matches: 8. Germline CDR1 reads SGHRS; CDR2 reads YFSETQ. The length of the CDR3 is 13 residues. CDR3 in DNA: TGCGCCAGACCGGACAGGGAGGGGTATGGCTACACCTTC. Protein sequence: CARPDREGYGYTF.